Described below is a single TCR beta chain sequence and its context. V dropped 7 bases and J dropped 2 bases, with 42 bases sitting between them. The CDR3 totals 23 residues. Germline CDR1 is GTSNPN and CDR2 is SVGIG (reference sequence). These data are taken from a study of T cell changes during pregnancy in multiple sclerosis. TCRdb's copy holds only in-frame clones and misses some; the assay was immunoSEQ multiplex PCR. This table holds over 50,000 clones, about 87% found once. Sequenced: peripheral blood from another person, used as feeder cells. This chain links TRBV30 with TRBJ2-1; D perhaps matches TRBD1 (7 bases). The source of this sequence is a human donor whose cells served as feeder cells for cultures in a pregnancy study. CDR3 residues: CASKTHRGSDSMPGVVTYNEQFF. The CDR3 DNA is TGTGCCTCAAAAACCCACAGGGGCTCTGACTCCATGCCGGGGGTAGTAACCTACAATGAGCAGTTCTTC.